Described below is a single T cell receptor beta chain sequence and its context. Its antigen is undetermined. The sample belongs to a study of vaccination and CD4 T cells after COVID-19. General study findings and limits: Spike mono-reactivity held for 304 of 307 vaccine-specific clones in convalescent patients.

Regarding treatment: roughly 10-day PBMC culture with coronavirus spike peptide pools or control peptides (ViraFEST assay). Fresh medium (containing IL-2) replaced half the medium on days 3 and 7. The Oncomine TCR Beta short-read assay was applied to DNA of cultured CD4+ T cells. MiXCR, applied by TCRdb to the PCR reads, yields one record per CDR3 protein. The sample comprises tens of thousands of distinct CDR3 sequences, 70% of which are singletons, and 8.6% rests with the top ten. Germline lookup yields CDR1 LNHDA and CDR2 SQIVND (reference sequence). This CDR3 is 15 amino acids long. The ends lost 5 bases at V and 7 bases at J; junction bases unmatched: 8.

The receptor was derived from a human donor who had recovered from COVID-19. The chain is built from TRBV19 and TRBJ1-6; 7 bases line up with TRBD1. The sequenced material came from CD4+ T cells from blood, cultured in vitro. CDR3 region: CASSPLDRANSPLHF. The CDR3 DNA reads as TGTGCCAGTAGTCCTCTCGACAGGGCAAATTCACCCCTCCACTTT.